One T cell receptor beta chain is described in this entry. Its antigen is still unknown. TCRdb reprocessed the reads via MiXCR and lists one record per CDR3 protein. Of roughly 500,000 distinct CDR3 sequences in the sample, around a third were seen once. The V gene's germline CDR1 is SGHTA and CDR2 FQGNSA. Trimming left V 1 base short and J 5 bases short, with 11 bases between. The CDR3 spans 14 residues. This record belongs to a study of T cell repertoires in cytomegalovirus infection. Study-level information: Selected CMV epitopes included recently identified HLA-C-restricted ones as well as well-studied HLA-B-restricted ones. A matching HLA type, together with CMV infection, was signaled by public TCR beta signatures. Overall study findings and caveats: Dominating the ex vivo response were TCR beta clonotypes that were CMV-specific and HLA-C-restricted. Cumulated frequencies of public TCR beta families served to identify carriers of CMV plus the relevant HLA.

This chain joins TRBV7-2 and TRBJ2-5; D perhaps matches TRBD2 (5 bases). The source material was cultured PBMCs, sampled from culture after CMV antigen stimulation. This sequence originates from a human donor in good health (CMV status not recorded). Some clones in this sample may be carry-over from other donors' samples. In DNA, the CDR3 is TGTGCCAGCAGCTTAGTTGTGGGCGGGGAGACCCAGTACTTC. This codes for CASSLVVGGETQYF.